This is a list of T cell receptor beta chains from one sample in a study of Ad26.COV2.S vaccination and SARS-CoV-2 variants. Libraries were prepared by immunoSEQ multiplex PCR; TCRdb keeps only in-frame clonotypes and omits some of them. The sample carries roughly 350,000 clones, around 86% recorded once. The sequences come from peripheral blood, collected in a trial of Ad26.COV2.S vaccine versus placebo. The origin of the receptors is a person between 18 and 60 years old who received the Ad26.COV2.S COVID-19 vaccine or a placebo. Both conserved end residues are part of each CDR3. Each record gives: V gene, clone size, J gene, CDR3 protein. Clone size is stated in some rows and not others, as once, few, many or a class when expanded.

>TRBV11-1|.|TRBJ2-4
CASSWGQGKNIQYF
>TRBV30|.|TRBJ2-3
CAWSHGSTDTQYF
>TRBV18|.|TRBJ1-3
CASFPSGGIASGNTIYF
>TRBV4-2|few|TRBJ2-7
CATSGTGSGEQYF
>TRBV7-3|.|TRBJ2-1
CASSLSPTSNEQFF
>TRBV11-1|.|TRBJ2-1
CASSLAVTSSYNEQFF
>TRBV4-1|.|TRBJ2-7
CASSQDLSTEQYF
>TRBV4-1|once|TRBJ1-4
CASRQRAVGGEKLFF
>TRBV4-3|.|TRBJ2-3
CASSQVRSGAGDTQYF
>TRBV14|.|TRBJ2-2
CASSQPTPGTEITGELFF
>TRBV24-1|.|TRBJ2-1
CATSDRGNEQFF
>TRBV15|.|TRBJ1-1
CATSRDRGENTEAFF
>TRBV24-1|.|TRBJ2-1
CATSSGANYNEQFF
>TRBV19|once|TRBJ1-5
CASSIETGSYSNQPQHF
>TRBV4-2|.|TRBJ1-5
CASSQTMGDQPQHF
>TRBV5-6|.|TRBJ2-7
CASSLGPSSYEQYF
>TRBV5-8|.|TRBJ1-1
CASSRTGNTEAFF
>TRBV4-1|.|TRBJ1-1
CASSQERGYNTEAFF
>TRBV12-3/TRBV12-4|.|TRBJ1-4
CASSPDPNEKLFF
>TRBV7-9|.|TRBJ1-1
CASSLEAQGPEAFF
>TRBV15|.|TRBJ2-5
CATSRDPHQETQYF
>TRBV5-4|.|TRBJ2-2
CASSFGGELFF
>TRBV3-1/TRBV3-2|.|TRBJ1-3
CASSAVAGGGNTIYF
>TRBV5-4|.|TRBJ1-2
CASSTRDISAGYTF
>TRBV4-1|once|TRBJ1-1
CASSQGGGYGVNTEAFF
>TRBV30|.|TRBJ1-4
CASTDSVGEKLFF
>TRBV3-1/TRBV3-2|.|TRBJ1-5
CASSQGSGNQPQHF
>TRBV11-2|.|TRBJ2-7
CASSLGYIGGTYEQYF
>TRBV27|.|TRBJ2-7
CASSRGREQYF
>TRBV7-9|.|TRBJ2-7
CASSLDLEGTYEQYF
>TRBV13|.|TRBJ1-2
CASSSVIPNYGYTF
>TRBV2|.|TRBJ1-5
CASVEQQGGPQHF
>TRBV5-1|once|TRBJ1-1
CASSWDRGNTEAFF
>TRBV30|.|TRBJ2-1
CAWSVRSAAAGFF
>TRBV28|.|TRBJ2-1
CASRIGLDGAEQFF
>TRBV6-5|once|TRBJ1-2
CASSYSLGGRGYTF
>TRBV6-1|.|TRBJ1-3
CASSEAWGQTGNTIYF